This T cell receptor (beta chain) was captured by sequencing in a study of siplizumab effects on memory and regulatory T cells (dated 2019 in TCRdb). Concerning the study at large: The study looked at the effect of siplizumab, an anti-CD2 antibody, on alloreactive T-cell subsets in allogeneic mixed lymphocyte reactions made from human PBMCs.

Sorted unstimulated T cells and proliferating T cells recovered from mixed lymphocyte reactions underwent TCRbeta CDR3 sequencing. Fresh whole blood from approximately 9 HLA-typed healthy donors was used to isolate PBMCs. To map where alloreactive clones came from, CD4+ regulatory T cells in the unstimulated state were FACS-sorted. This clone was counted once. Which antigen it targets is not known. No base quality information exists; no much larger clone differs at one position. What the research found in general, with its limitations: The cumulative frequency of alloreactive sequences that could be traced back to unstimulated CD4+ memory T cells was significantly reduced by siplizumab. Roughly 75-97% of proliferating CD4+ or CD8+ clones could not be assigned a naive or memory phenotype. In reactions with siplizumab, an average of about 62% of mappable alloreactive CD4+ clones were Treg-derived, compared with roughly 30% in control reactions. Sequences below about 10^-5 frequency were poorly captured, so only a minor fraction of alloreactive clones could be mapped to unstimulated subsets. Compared with memory T cells, unstimulated naive T cells appeared more diverse, and naive cells seemed to make a substantial contribution to the alloresponse. Whether proliferating Tregs from siplizumab cultures actually had suppressive function was not functionally confirmed.

Library creation used the immunoSEQ multiplex PCR assay. Roughly 10^5 TCR templates per sample were assayed on the deep sequencing platform. Genomic DNA extracted from sorted T cells was used for TCRbeta CDR3 sequencing. The original methods were these. The R programming language was used for the clonal analysis of the TCRbeta CDR3 data. Alloreactive CD4+ and CD8+ clones were identified by comparing unstimulated samples to CFSE-low samples taken after the reaction. By matching sequences to the repertoires of sorted unstimulated Treg and non-Treg cells, each alloreactive CD4+ clone was assigned a regulatory or non-regulatory origin. TCRdb took over this immuneACCESS table, retaining in-frame rearrangements with V and J assigned. Such tables are incomplete; in checked studies, under half of the missing clones stem from an unresolved V gene, and the remainder is unexplained. V and J calls plus clone size are reproduced from that table; the DNA served to infer D and trimming. Here the sample has 95,000 to 110,000 clones; over 90% occur a single time. Jointly, the top ten make up 0.55% to 0.7% of the sample.

The clonotype was recovered from a human donor in good health. The sample was Tregs sorted from blood.

The CDR3 in this case is CASSVDRGRSTDTQYF. Read as DNA, the sequence is TGTGCCAGCAGCGTAGATCGTGGGAGATCCACAGATACGCAGTATTTT. Here the chain combines TRBV9 and TRBJ2-3, with a tentative D gene TRBD2 over 5 matching bases. Looking up the germline V gene yields CDR1 SGDLS and CDR2 YYNGEE. Spanning cysteine to phenylalanine, the CDR3 consists of 16 amino acids. Just CDR3 DNA is preserved here, 48 bases in frame from base 1. V loses 0 bases of germline sequence and J loses 2 bases, and the interval between the two ends is 13 bases. This CDR3, with the reference TRBV9 and TRBJ2-3 proteins standing in past its ends, gives the full variable domain DSGVTQTPKHLITATGQRVTLRCSPRSGDLSVYWYQQSLDQGLQFLIQYYNGEERAKGNILERFSAQQFPDLHSELNLSSLELGDSALYFCASSVDRGRSTDTQYFGPGTRLTVL.